The rows below give T cell receptor beta chains drawn from one sample of a study of cytomegalovirus exposure and HLA in healthy donors. Produced via immunoSEQ multiplex PCR; TCRdb's table is partial and in-frame only. The repertoire consists of roughly 120,000 clones, with about 80% occurring once and the leading ten covering approximately 0.97%. Sequenced material: PBMCs. The receptors here all came from a human donor in good health. The CDR3 runs from the conserved cysteine through the conserved F or W. The order of the fields is J gene, clone size, D gene, V gene, CDR3 DNA, CDR3 protein. D genes are given only for firm matches. Size values are once, few and many counts, or a class for expanded clones, and some rows have none.

TRBJ2-5	.	.	TRBV7-2	TGTGCCAGCAGCCGAAGAGTGGAGACCCAGTACTTC	CASSRRVETQYF
TRBJ2-3	.	.	TRBV5-1	TGCGCCAGCAGCTTGCTGCTAGCTTCAGATACGCAGTATTTT	CASSLLLASDTQYF
TRBJ1-4	.	.	TRBV5-1	TGCGCCAGCAGCTTGGGGGGCAGGCAAAAACTGTTTTTT	CASSLGGRQKLFF
TRBJ1-4	.	.	TRBV29-1	TGCAGCGTTGGCCAGGGCGCTAATGAAAAACTGTTTTTT	CSVGQGANEKLFF
TRBJ1-2	.	TRBD1	TRBV5-5	TGTGCCAGCAGCTTGACAGGGGGCAGGGGCTACACCTTC	CASSLTGGRGYTF
TRBJ2-2	.	.	TRBV4-2	TGTGCCAGCAGCCCCACCAGGGCTGCTAGCGGGGAGCTGTTTTTT	CASSPTRAASGELFF
TRBJ2-2	.	TRBD1	TRBV11-2	TGTGCCAGCAGCTGGCGGGACAGGGTTGGGACCGGGGAGCTGTTTTTT	CASSWRDRVGTGELFF
TRBJ1-3	.	.	TRBV2	TGTGCCAGCGGTAGAAGTAGCCTCTCTGGAAACACCATATATTTT	CASGRSSLSGNTIYF
TRBJ1-1	.	.	TRBV11-3	TGTGCCAGCAGCCACCGCACCGGGGGGGGCCCGTCTGAAGCTTTCTTT	CASSHRTGGGPSEAFF
TRBJ2-3	once	TRBD1	TRBV29-1	TGCAGCTTCCGACTGGGGGACAGCACAGATGCGCAGTATTTT	CSFRLGDSTDAQYF
TRBJ2-5	.	TRBD1	TRBV6-6	TGTGCCAGCAGTTACTCTCTTAGGACAGGGGCCCAGACCCAGTACTTC	CASSYSLRTGAQTQYF
TRBJ2-3	.	TRBD1	TRBV5-1	TGCGCCAGCAGCTTGGCCGAGACAGGGACAGATACGCAGTATTTT	CASSLAETGTDTQYF
TRBJ2-7	.	TRBD1	TRBV7-8	TGTGCCAGCAGCTTCTGGGACAGGGTTTACGAGCAGTACTTC	CASSFWDRVYEQYF
TRBJ2-7	few	TRBD1	TRBV2	TGTGCCAGCAGTTCGTGGGACAGGGGGGACGAGCAGTACTTC	CASSSWDRGDEQYF
TRBJ1-2	.	TRBD1	TRBV6-5	TGTGCCAGCAGTCTTACAGGGGACTATGGCTACACCTTC	CASSLTGDYGYTF
TRBJ2-2	.	TRBD1	TRBV6-5	TGTGCCAGCAACGGACAGGGAAACACCGGGGAGCTGTTTTTT	CASNGQGNTGELFF
TRBJ2-5	.	.	TRBV28	TGTGCCACCGGGAACAGGGAAGTGTACCAAGAGACCCAGTACTTC	CATGNREVYQETQYF
TRBJ2-2	.	.	TRBV5-1	TGCGCCAGCAGCTCGCCCGCCAGGGAAGACACCGGGGAGCTGTTTTTT	CASSSPAREDTGELFF
TRBJ1-6	.	.	TRBV11-2	TGTGCCAGCAGCTTGGGATGGGGACACAGCTCCTATAATTCACCCCTCCACTTT	CASSLGWGHSSYNSPLHF
TRBJ1-5	once	.	TRBV11-3	TGTGCCAGCAGCTCGTCCTTATGGGGCCGTTATAGCAATCAGCCCCAGCATTTT	CASSSSLWGRYSNQPQHF
TRBJ1-4	.	.	TRBV29-1	TGCAGCGTCTTGACCGCGGTTAATGGAAAACTGTTTTTT	CSVLTAVNGKLFF
TRBJ1-4	once	.	TRBV2	TGTGCCAGCAGCGACCAGGGGATGGCTCGGAAAACTGTTTTT	CASSDQGMARKTVF
TRBJ2-7	.	TRBD1	TRBV5-4	TGTGCCAGCAGCGCCGGGACAGCTAACTCCTACGAGCAGTACTTC	CASSAGTANSYEQYF
TRBJ2-5	once	.	TRBV2	TGTGCCAGCAGTGATTCGGGGGATGGGACCCAGTACTTC	CASSDSGDGTQYF
TRBJ2-3	few	.	TRBV6-4	TGTGCCAGCAGTGAGTTTGCAGGGACAGATACGCAGTATTTT	CASSEFAGTDTQYF
TRBJ1-5	.	TRBD1	TRBV6-5	TGTGCCAGCAGGAAGACAGGGAGAAATCAGCCCCAGCATTTT	CASRKTGRNQPQHF
TRBJ1-1	.	TRBD1	TRBV19	TGTGCCAGTTCTGCTGGACAGGGACCGTCTGAAGCTTTCTTT	CASSAGQGPSEAFF
TRBJ2-1	.	.	TRBV9	TGTGCCAGCGGTGAGGCGGTCTACAATGAGCAGTTCTTC	CASGEAVYNEQFF
TRBJ1-1	few	TRBD1	TRBV7-9	TGTGCCAGCAGCCCAGGGGGCAGTGAAGCTTTCTTT	CASSPGGSEAFF
TRBJ1-2	.	.	TRBV19	TGTGCCAGTAGTATTAGGAACCAGGGCTTCTATGGCTACACCTTC	CASSIRNQGFYGYTF
TRBJ2-1	.	TRBD2	TRBV7-3	TGTGCCAGCTGCGGGGGGGCCTATTACCTGGCCAATGAGCAGTTCTTC	CASCGGAYYLANEQFF
TRBJ1-6	.	.	TRBV6-5	TGTGCCAGTTCCCAGGGGAATAATTCACCCCTCCACTTT	CASSQGNNSPLHF
TRBJ1-6	.	.	TRBV5-1	TGCGCCAGCAGCTTGGTTGAGAATTCACCCCTCCACTTT	CASSLVENSPLHF
TRBJ2-1	.	TRBD2	TRBV6-6	TGTGCCAGCAGTTACTCACTAGCGGGGGATGGGTATGAGCAGTTCTTC	CASSYSLAGDGYEQFF
TRBJ1-4	.	TRBD1	TRBV5-1	TGCGCCAGCAGCACCACAGGGGGAAGTAATGAAAAACTGTTTTTT	CASSTTGGSNEKLFF
TRBJ2-1	.	TRBD2	TRBV7-9	TGTGCCAGCAGCCTCCCCGCTGTGACTAGCGGGGGGGGTTACAATGAGCAGTTCTTC	CASSLPAVTSGGGYNEQFF
TRBJ1-1	.	.	TRBV10-3	TGTGCCATCAGCCAGACAGGCCTGGACACTGAAGCTTTCTTT	CAISQTGLDTEAFF
TRBJ2-3	.	TRBD1	TRBV6-1	TGTGCCAGCAGGCGGGACAGGGCCTCAGATACGCAGTATTTT	CASRRDRASDTQYF
TRBJ1-2	.	TRBD1	TRBV6-5	TGTGCCAGCAGTGCCCGACAGGGTGACTACACCTTC	CASSARQGDYTF
TRBJ1-5	.	TRBD1	TRBV27	TGTGCCAGCAGTGCCGGACAGGGCAATCAGCCCCAGCATTTT	CASSAGQGNQPQHF
TRBJ2-3	.	.	TRBV6-6	TGTGCCAGCTCAATAGCAGATACGCAGTATTTT	CASSIADTQYF
TRBJ2-7	.	.	TRBV2	TGTGCCAGCACCACTAGGACAGCGTCCTACGAGCAGTACTTC	CASTTRTASYEQYF
TRBJ2-7	.	TRBD2	TRBV28	TGTGCCAGCAGCCCCACAGCGGGGGCCGCGGGGGAGCAGTACTTC	CASSPTAGAAGEQYF
TRBJ2-1	.	.	TRBV10-3	TGTGCCATGGGGTCTAGCGCGGACTTCTACAATGAGCAGTTCTTC	CAMGSSADFYNEQFF
TRBJ2-3	.	TRBD1	TRBV5-1	TGCGCCAGCAGCAAAGACCGGGACAGCGTCACAGATACGCAGTATTTT	CASSKDRDSVTDTQYF
TRBJ2-7	.	.	TRBV15	TGTGCCACCAGCAGAGATCTGGTCCAGGCCAGGAACTACGAGCAGTACTTC	CATSRDLVQARNYEQYF
TRBJ2-3	.	TRBD2	TRBV7-9	TGTTCCAGCAGCGCTATCGGGGGGGGTGATTTT	CSSSAIGGGDF
TRBJ1-3	.	.	TRBV7-2	TGTGCCAGCAGCTTAAGCACAGACACCATATATTTT	CASSLSTDTIYF
TRBJ1-3	once	.	TRBV19	TGTGCCAGTAGTATTGGGCCCTCTGGAAACACCATATATTTT	CASSIGPSGNTIYF